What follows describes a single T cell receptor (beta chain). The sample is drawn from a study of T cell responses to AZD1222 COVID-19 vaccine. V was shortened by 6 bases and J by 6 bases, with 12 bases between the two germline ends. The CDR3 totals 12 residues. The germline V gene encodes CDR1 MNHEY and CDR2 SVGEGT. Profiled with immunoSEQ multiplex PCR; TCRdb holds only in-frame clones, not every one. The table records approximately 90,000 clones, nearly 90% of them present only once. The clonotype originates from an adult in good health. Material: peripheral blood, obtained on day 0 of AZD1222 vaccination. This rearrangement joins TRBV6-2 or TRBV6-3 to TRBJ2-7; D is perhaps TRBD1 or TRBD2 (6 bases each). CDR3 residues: CASSPGGREQYF. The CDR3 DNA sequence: TGTGCCAGCAGCCCCGGGGGCCGCGAGCAGTACTTC.